This is a list of T cell receptor beta chains from one sample in a study of PD-L1 blockade in urothelial cancer. Some clones are missing from TCRdb's copy, which holds only in-frame ones; the method was immunoSEQ multiplex PCR. The sample has 35,000 to 45,000 clones; more than 75% are singletons. The material was PBMCs, obtained around atezolizumab (anti-PD-L1) treatment. The receptors come from an older woman with urothelial cancer. Both conserved end residues are part of each CDR3. A D gene is named only where the DNA matches it firmly. The size field is filled for only some rows; it gives once, few, many or a size class.

TRBJ2-7	13	few	TRBV2	TRBD1	TGTGCCAGCATTCGGACAGGGTGGTACGAGCAGTACTTC	CASIRTGWYEQYF
TRBJ2-2	16	-	TRBV14	TRBD2	TGTGCCAGCAGCTTAGGGAGGGAGGGCCTTGTCGGGGAGCTGTTTTTT	CASSLGREGLVGELFF
TRBJ1-2	13	-	TRBV6-5	-	TGTGCCAGCAGTCCGAACAGGGCCTATGGCTACACCTTC	CASSPNRAYGYTF
TRBJ2-7	15	-	TRBV7-2	TRBD2	TGTGCCAGCAGCCGCCGGACTAGCGGCCTCTACGAGCAGTACTTC	CASSRRTSGLYEQYF
TRBJ2-5	18	-	TRBV7-2	TRBD2	TGTGCCAGCAGCTTAGCGCGGGCGTCTAGCGGGAGGCGCGAGACCCAGTACTTC	CASSLARASSGRRETQYF
TRBJ2-1	18	-	TRBV13	TRBD2	TGTGCCAGCAGCTTCACGCGACTAGCGGGAGGGGATAGGAATGAGCAGTTCTTC	CASSFTRLAGGDRNEQFF
TRBJ2-5	16	-	TRBV6-6	TRBD2	TGTGCCAGCAGCTCACTAGCGGGGGGGCTGTCAGAGACCCAGTACTTC	CASSSLAGGLSETQYF
TRBJ2-7	15	-	TRBV2	-	TGTGCCAGCAGTGAAGGATTAGTCCTAACCTACGAGCAGTACTTC	CASSEGLVLTYEQYF
TRBJ2-7	14	-	TRBV7-2	-	TGTGCCAGCAGCCTCCTTAAGAGCTCCTACGAGCAGTACTTC	CASSLLKSSYEQYF
TRBJ1-4	15	-	TRBV11-2	TRBD1	TGTGCCAGCAGCTTAGATGGGACAGGGGACGAAAAACTGTTTTTT	CASSLDGTGDEKLFF
TRBJ1-4	13	-	TRBV5-1	-	TGCGCCAGCAGCTTGGAAGGAGGCGAAAAACTGTTTTTT	CASSLEGGEKLFF
TRBJ1-2	12	-	TRBV25-1	-	TGTGCCAGCAGTGAGTCAAACTATGGCTACACCTTC	CASSESNYGYTF
TRBJ2-5	15	-	TRBV27	-	TGTGCCAGCAGTCGCGGTTTACAGGGTTGGGAGACCCAGTACTTC	CASSRGLQGWETQYF
TRBJ2-7	14	-	TRBV27	-	TGTGCCAGCAGTTTCGACAGAAACTCCTACGAGCAGTACTTC	CASSFDRNSYEQYF
TRBJ2-7	18	-	TRBV4-1	TRBD1	TGCGCCAGCAGCCAAGTTATATCCTTTCGGACAGGGGCTTACGAGCAGTACTTC	CASSQVISFRTGAYEQYF
TRBJ1-2	15	once	TRBV4-3	-	TGCGCCAGCAGCCAAGTGGGGGGGTCGGGCTATGGCTACACCTTC	CASSQVGGSGYGYTF
TRBJ1-2	13	-	TRBV7-3	TRBD1	TGTGCCAGCAGCTCCAGGACAGGGGACGGCTACACCTTC	CASSSRTGDGYTF
TRBJ1-5	19	few	TRBV7-2	-	TGTGCCAGCAGCTTAAGCGGCAAGGGAGGGGCAGGGCGAATGCAGCCCCAGCATTTT	CASSLSGKGGAGRMQPQHF
TRBJ2-1	18	-	TRBV27	TRBD2	TGTGCCAGCAGCCCATCCGGGACTAGCGGGAGAACCTACAATGAGCAGTTCTTC	CASSPSGTSGRTYNEQFF
TRBJ1-3	14	-	TRBV5-1	-	TGCGCCAGCAGCTCAGACAACTCTGGAAACACCATATATTTT	CASSSDNSGNTIYF
TRBJ2-7	13	-	TRBV9	-	TGTGCCAGCAGCCCGCATAGCTCCTACGAGCAGTACTTC	CASSPHSSYEQYF
TRBJ2-1	13	-	TRBV18	-	TGTGCCAGCTCACCATCCCCGGCAGGGGAACAGTTCTTC	CASSPSPAGEQFF
TRBJ1-4	14	-	TRBV5-1	-	TGCGCCAGCGGTCCGGGAGCAACTAATGAAAAACTGTTTTTT	CASGPGATNEKLFF
TRBJ2-5	15	-	TRBV5-1	TRBD1	TGCGCCAGCAGCCCCGGGACAGGGGGCCAAGAGACCCAGTACTTC	CASSPGTGGQETQYF
TRBJ2-2	19	few	TRBV4-1	TRBD2	TGCGCCAGCAGCCAGGCTCTTAGGACTAGCGGGAGGCGAGCCGGGGAGCTGTTTTTT	CASSQALRTSGRRAGELFF
TRBJ2-1	15	-	TRBV7-2	-	TGTGCCAGCAGCTCGGGACTGCCCCGGTACAATGAGCAGTTCTTC	CASSSGLPRYNEQFF
TRBJ2-2	12	-	TRBV4-3	-	TGCGCCAGCAGCCCAGACACCGGGGAGCTGTTTTTT	CASSPDTGELFF
TRBJ2-3	12	once	TRBV18	-	TGTGCCAGCTCACGGGGCGTAGATACGCAGTATTTT	CASSRGVDTQYF
TRBJ2-5	18	-	TRBV15	TRBD2	TGTGCCACCAGCCTATATGGTAGGGCTAGCGGGCCCACGGGGACCCAGTACTTC	CATSLYGRASGPTGTQYF
TRBJ2-3	15	-	TRBV6-1	TRBD2	TGTGCCAGCAGTCGAACCGTAGCGGGGCCAGATACGCAGTATTTT	CASSRTVAGPDTQYF
TRBJ1-1	15	once	TRBV19	TRBD1	TGTGCCAGTAGTACCCTCGGGACAGGGAACACTGAAGCTTTCTTT	CASSTLGTGNTEAFF
TRBJ2-7	15	once	TRBV19	-	TGTGCCAGTAGAAAAGCCGGGACAATGGGCTACGAGCAGTACTTC	CASRKAGTMGYEQYF
TRBJ2-1	17	-	TRBV18	-	TGTGCCAGCTCACTTACCTATGGGGGCCCGACTAACAATGAGCAGTTCTTC	CASSLTYGGPTNNEQFF
TRBJ2-7	15	-	TRBV7-8	TRBD2	TGTGCCAGCAGCCACGGGACTAGCGGACTCTACGAGCAGTACTTC	CASSHGTSGLYEQYF
TRBJ2-3	13	-	TRBV7-7	-	TGTGCCAGCAGCCGCGACAGGATTAATACGCAGTATTTT	CASSRDRINTQYF
TRBJ1-2	13	once	TRBV27	-	TGTGCCAGCAGTCGACAGTCTAACTATGGCTACACCTTC	CASSRQSNYGYTF
TRBJ2-7	14	-	TRBV19	-	TGTGCCAGTAGTCCGCCCTACAGTATCTACGAGCAGTACTTC	CASSPPYSIYEQYF
TRBJ2-7	15	-	TRBV7-9	TRBD1	TGTGCCAGCAGCTTTATACCAGGGGGTGGAGACGAGCAGTACTTC	CASSFIPGGGDEQYF
TRBJ2-3	13	-	TRBV27	TRBD2	TGTGCCAGCCAAGGGACTAACACAGATACGCAGTATTTT	CASQGTNTDTQYF